This entry lists 28 T cell receptor beta chains sequenced from one sample in a study of Graves' ophthalmopathy and Graves' hyperthyroidism (dated by TCRdb to 2017 to 2018). TCRdb names Illumina HiSeq 2000 as the instrument used. For repertoire sequencing, the TCR beta CDR3 regions were amplified from RNA transcripts. HTBI primers and the Qiagen OneStep RT-PCR kit were used in a first-round RT-PCR, which was followed by a second-round multiplex PCR, size selection and purification. The public reads were reanalyzed by TCRdb: fastp trimming at Q25, MiXCR alignment, in-frame beta chains only. Rows with one shared CDR3 protein collapse into an entry with the most common genes and DNA. The sample yields roughly 700,000 distinct CDR3 sequences; 40% were counted once. The top ten hold approximately 43% of the sample. The specimen sequenced was peripheral blood. The origin of the receptors is an adult man with Graves' ophthalmopathy.

V gene TRBV2 combines with J gene TRBJ2-7; TRBD2 agrees at 10 bases. The germline gives CDR1 SNHLY, CDR2 FYNNEI. CDR3 length: 12 amino acids. V lost 3 bases, J lost 7 bases, and 0 bases stayed unmatched. The CDR3 loop reads CASSETSGEQYF. DNA of the CDR3: TGTGCCAGCAGTGAGACTAGCGGGGAGCAGTACTTC.

This clonotype was detected a few times. CDR3 in DNA: TGTGCCAGCAGCGTCGATGAACTTTCAGATACGCAGTATTTT. It is translated as CASSVDELSDTQYF. This chain links TRBV5-4 with TRBJ2-3; D remains unclear. Germline CDR1 reads SGHNT; CDR2 reads YYREEE (reference sequence). This CDR3 spans 14 amino acids. The V and J ends lost 4 bases and 4 bases respectively, with 13 bases between them. Variable domain in full (rest from reference TRBV5-4 and TRBJ2-3): ETGVTQSPTHLIKTRGQQVTLRCSSQSGHNTVSWYQQALGQGPQFIFQYYREEENGRGNFPPRFSGLQFPNYSSELNVNALELDDSALYLCASSVDELSDTQYFGPGTRLTVL.

The V gene is TRBV3-1, the J gene TRBJ1-1, with no clear D. CDR3 length equals 14 residues. CDR1 is LGHDT, CDR2 YNNKEL, per germline (reference sequence). Trimming shortened V by 4 bases and J by 1 base, and 10 bases separated the two germline ends. DNA for the CDR3: TGTGCCAGCAGCCTAAAGACTTCGAACACTGAAGCTTTCTTT. It yields the protein CASSLKTSNTEAFF.

As for this clonotype: At one end, the junction sequence differs from germline, possibly due to a read error. The chain is built from TRBV24-1 and TRBJ1-1, with D unresolved. CDR3 length equals 14 residues. The V gene's germline CDR1 is KGHDR and CDR2 SFDVKD. Here the CDR3 reads CASSLSRVRTEAFF. The CDR3 region has the DNA TGTGCCAGCAGTTTATCGAGGGTGCGGACTGAAGCTTTCTTT.

V is TRBV12-3 or TRBV12-4 and J is TRBJ2-7; 15 nucleotides match TRBD2. This CDR3 region has 14 residues. V trimming: 5 bases; J trimming: 6 bases; junction bases outside the gene matches: 2. The CDR3 DNA reads as TGTGCCAGCAGTAGGACTAGCGGGAGGGCCGAGCAGTACTTC. This gives the protein CASSRTSGRAEQYF.

The rearrangement uses TRBV7-2 and TRBJ1-3, with TRBD1 matching over 8 bases. The CDR3 length is 15 residues. With 5 bases clipped from V and 4 bases from J, the junction kept 7 bases outside the gene matches. The germline V gene has CDR1 SGHTA and CDR2 FQGNSA. CDR3 sequence reads: CASSARGLSGNTIYF. The CDR3 region has the DNA TGTGCCAGCAGCGCCAGGGGGCTATCAGGAAACACCATATATTTT.

This clonotype was seen more than once but under ten times. This chain connects TRBV9 to TRBJ1-3; D is possibly TRBD1 (5 bases). The CDR3 is 15 amino acids. The germline gives CDR1 SGDLS, CDR2 YYNGEE. V was pared by 4 bases and J by 0 bases, with 11 bases between. The CDR3 nucleotides are TGTGCCAGCAGCACTTCAGGGAGCTCTGGAAACACCATATATTTT. Its protein is CASSTSGSSGNTIYF.

In this sample, this clonotype turned up a few times. J is TRBJ2-7 and V is TRBV20-1; a weak D match, TRBD1 (6 bases). Germline values: CDR1 DFQATT, CDR2 SNEGSKA (reference sequence). The V end lost 7 bases, the J end lost 3 bases, and 16 bases lay between the germline ends. This CDR3 comprises 13 residues. The CDR3 DNA reads TGCAGTGTGGGTCTTAACAGGGACTACGAGCAGTACTTC. Amino acids: CSVGLNRDYEQYF.

The sample holds many counts of this clonotype. V is TRBV10-3 and J is TRBJ2-5, with TRBD1 matching 10 bases. The CDR3 has 15 residues. Germline values: CDR1 ENHRY, CDR2 SYGVKD. V was clipped by 4 bases and J by 9 bases; unmatched bases: 11. CDR3 nucleotides: TGTGCCATCAGTGCCCAGGGACAGGGGCCCCGGCCCCAGTACTTC. The encoded protein is CAISAQGQGPRPQYF.

The V and J genes are TRBV2 and TRBJ2-5, with D possibly TRBD2 on 5 matching bases. The assigned J gene may be wrong: the sequence end matches TRBJ2-1 better. The CDR3 has 14 amino acids. Germline CDR1 is SNHLY and CDR2 is FYNNEI. This chain's CDR3 is CASTTTTGRNEQFF. In DNA form, the CDR3 reads TGTGCCAGCACCACAACCACGGGGAGAAATGAGCAGTTCTTC.

This clonotype was counted a few times. The chain employs TRBV12-3 or TRBV12-4 and TRBJ2-7; TRBD1 agrees at 8 bases. The CDR3 sequence is 15 residues long. Trimming removed 5 bases from V and 5 bases from J; junction bases left unmatched: 11. The CDR3 region is CASSRAGTGSDEQYF. In DNA form, the CDR3 reads TGTGCCAGCAGTCGAGCCGGGACAGGTAGTGACGAGCAGTACTTC.

This chain connects TRBV12-3 or TRBV12-4 to TRBJ1-4, with D possibly TRBD1 on 5 matching bases. The CDR3 spans 17 residues. The V and J ends lost 3 bases and 5 bases respectively, with 19 bases between them. The CDR3 reads CASSLPGLCTANEKLFF. CDR3 nucleotides: TGTGCCAGCAGTTTGCCGGGACTCTGTACCGCGAATGAAAAACTGTTTTTT.

This clonotype occurred a few times. The chain uses TRBV14 and TRBJ1-4; 10 nucleotides match TRBD1. CDR3 length: 16 residues. Germline V lookup: CDR1 SGHDN, CDR2 FVKESK. Losses at the gene ends were 3 bases for V and 8 bases for J; bases not matched to a gene: 9. Here the CDR3 reads CASSQFGGTGDEKLFF. CDR3 DNA: TGTGCCAGCAGCCAGTTTGGTGGGACAGGGGACGAAAAACTGTTTTTT.

The rearrangement uses TRBV7-9 and TRBJ1-5; TRBD1 aligns across 10 bases. Germline lookup yields CDR1 SEHNR and CDR2 FQNEAQ (reference sequence). The CDR3 has 12 amino acids. Losses at the gene ends were 7 bases for V and 16 bases for J; bases not matched to a gene: 10. As DNA, the CDR3 is TGTGCCAGCACCGCAGACAGGGGGCGCCGCCATTTT. Amino acid sequence: CASTADRGRRHF.

The gene calls are TRBV7-9 and TRBJ2-5; the match to TRBD2 covers 9 bases. CDR3 length equals 16 residues. Germline V gene sequence: CDR1 SEHNR, CDR2 FQNEAQ (reference sequence). Losses at the gene ends were 6 bases for V and 0 bases for J; bases not matched to a gene: 8. CDR3: CASSLLTSGYQETQYF. The CDR3 DNA reads as TGTGCCAGCAGTCTGCTCACTAGCGGGTACCAAGAGACCCAGTACTTC.

This clonotype appeared a few times. The chain employs TRBV19 and TRBJ2-7, with D maybe TRBD1 (6 bases). Germline CDR1 LNHDA, CDR2 SQIVND (reference sequence). The V end lost 4 bases, the J end lost 1 base, and 8 bases lay between the germline ends. The CDR3 is 13 residues long. The CDR3 DNA sequence: TGTGCCAGTAGTACAGGACAGTCCTACGAGCAGTACTTC. This sequence encodes CASSTGQSYEQYF.

This clonotype has more than one count but fewer than ten. This chain joins TRBV19 and TRBJ2-6, with D hard to call. The CDR3 covers 14 residues. The V end lost 7 bases, the J end lost 1 base, and 8 bases lay between the germline ends. Germline V gene sequence: CDR1 LNHDA, CDR2 SQIVND (reference sequence). This CDR3 reads CASNEPSGANVLTF. The CDR3 DNA sequence: TGTGCCAGTAATGAACCTTCTGGGGCCAACGTCCTGACTTTC.

A few counts support this clonotype. This rearrangement joins TRBV20-1 to TRBJ1-6, with a possible D match to TRBD1 (6 bases). The V gene lost 3 bases and the J gene lost 7 bases, with 13 bases spanning the gap. Germline assignment: CDR1 DFQATT and CDR2 SNEGSKA (reference sequence). The CDR3 is 14 amino acids. The CDR3 DNA follows: TGCAGTGCTAGTTCCCAGGGACACAATTCACCCCTCCACTTT. Translating gives CSASSQGHNSPLHF.

The sample holds a few counts of this clonotype. The V and J genes are TRBV4-3 and TRBJ1-6; D ambiguous. This CDR3 contains 13 residues. Germline V gene sequence: CDR1 LGHNA, CDR2 YSLEER. The V and J ends lost 4 bases and 12 bases respectively, with 13 bases between them. The CDR3 region has the DNA TGCGCCAGCAGCCCAATCCCGAGTATACCCCTCCACTTT. Its translation is CASSPIPSIPLHF.

In regard to this clonotype: Relative to the germline gene, one junction end is altered; a read error may explain this. This chain connects TRBV10-3 to TRBJ1-4, with D hard to call. The CDR3 spans 16 residues. Germline V gives CDR1 ENHRY, CDR2 SYGVKD. CDR3 in amino acids: CASSDRAGQTDEKLFF. CDR3 nucleotides: TGTGCCAGCAGTGACCGGGCAGGCCAAACGGATGAAAAACTGTTTTTT.

The J gene is TRBJ1-6, the V gene TRBV19; 7 positions agree with TRBD1. Trimming at V came to 5 bases and at J to 5 bases, leaving 6 bases not matched to a gene. CDR3 length equals 15 residues. In germline, CDR1 is LNHDA, CDR2 SQIVND (reference sequence). CDR3 nucleotide sequence: TGTGCCAGTAGTGGATCCGGGACAGATAATTCACCCCTCCACTTT. Encoded protein: CASSGSGTDNSPLHF.

This clonotype was recorded many times. The V call is TRBV15, the J call TRBJ2-7, with TRBD1 matching 7 bases. Trimming cost V 5 bases and J 4 bases; bases outside gene matches: 5. The CDR3 length is 13 residues. Germline loops: CDR1 LNHNV, CDR2 YYDKDF (reference sequence). The CDR3 DNA is TGTGCCACCAGCTGGGACAGTACGTACGAGCAGTACTTC. Amino acids: CATSWDSTYEQYF.

This clonotype showed up many times. The J gene is TRBJ2-5, the V gene TRBV29-1; 13 bases are a match to TRBD2. Germline V gives CDR1 SQVTM, CDR2 ANQGSEA. The CDR3 has 14 amino acids. The V and J ends lost 8 bases and 5 bases, in that order; junction bases with no gene match: 8. The CDR3 region is CSTRLAGGKETQYF. DNA for the CDR3: TGCAGCACTAGACTAGCGGGGGGAAAGGAGACCCAGTACTTC.

This clonotype showed up just a few times. The chain recombines TRBV7-6 with TRBJ2-5; 7 bases line up with TRBD2. The germline V gene has CDR1 SGHVS and CDR2 FNYEAQ. The V segment lost 6 bases and the J segment 4 bases; nucleotides outside the gene matches: 11. This CDR3 is 15 amino acids long. The CDR3 DNA sequence: TGTGCCAGCAGTTTCGCGGGGGACTTTGGAGAGACCCAGTACTTC. The encoded protein is CASSFAGDFGETQYF.

Notes on this clonotype: A much larger clonotype is one base distant, so this may be a read error. The chain has TRBV2 and TRBJ1-5, with TRBD1 as a possible D gene (5 bases). V lost 4 bases, J lost 12 bases, and 19 bases lay in between. Germline CDR1 is SNHLY and CDR2 is FYNNEI. CDR3 length: 14 residues. In nucleotides, the CDR3 is TGTGCCAGCAGTGCGGGGGGTTCCCGGCGGCTCCAGCATTTT. It is translated as CASSAGGSRRLQHF. The full variable domain, rest sourced from reference TRBV2 and TRBJ1-5, is EPEVTQTPSHQVTQMGQEVILRCVPISNHLYFYWYRQILGQKVEFLVSFYNNEISEKSEIFDDQFSVERPDGSNFTLKIRSTKLEDSAMYFCASSAGGSRRLQHFGDGTRLSIL.

This clonotype was seen a single time. CDR3 sequence (DNA): TGTGCCAGCAGCTTAGTTTTCGGGACAGGGAACTGCGAGCAGTACTTC. Amino acid sequence: CASSLVFGTGNCEQYF. The genes are TRBV11-2 and TRBJ2-7, with TRBD1 matching 9 bases. The CDR3 contains 16 residues. The germline CDR1 and CDR2 sequences are SGHAT and FQNNGV. V shed 1 base, J shed 6 bases, and the junction held 10 bases outside the gene matches.

Remarks on this clonotype: Just one base apart from a much larger clone, this may be a read error. The gene calls are TRBV7-2 and TRBJ2-5; no firm D call. Germline V lookup: CDR1 SGHTA, CDR2 FQGNSA. This CDR3 contains 12 residues. V was clipped by 5 bases and J by 5 bases, with 9 bases between them. DNA of the CDR3: TGTGCCAGCAGCGAGGACCTTGAGACCCAGTACTTC. This codes for CASSEDLETQYF.

The rearrangement links TRBV20-1 to TRBJ2-7; D ambiguous. This CDR3 is 14 amino acids long. Trimming left V 0 bases short and J 0 bases short, with 9 bases between. The germline gives CDR1 DFQATT, CDR2 SNEGSKA (reference sequence). For the CDR3, the DNA is TGCAGTGCTAGAGACCTCAGGTCCTCCTACGAGCAGTACTTC. Translated, it gives CSARDLRSSYEQYF.